This TCR beta chain was obtained from a study of early T cells in non-severe SARS-CoV-2 infection. In the study overall: Bulk RNA isolated from unsorted whole blood underwent sequencing; chains were not paired.

MiXCR was run by TCRdb on the 5' RACE reads, yielding one entry per CDR3 protein. The sample shows about 55,000 distinct CDR3 sequences, roughly 12% of them seen only once. The CDR3 totals 13 residues. Per the germline V gene, CDR1 is SGHRS and CDR2 is YFSETQ. Trimming took off 8 bases at V and 4 bases at J, with 15 bases between the two ends. The source is an adult who was a healthcare worker with PCR-confirmed SARS-CoV-2 infection or an uninfected control (not recorded which). Input material: whole blood. This chain uses TRBV5-1 with TRBJ1-1; D ambiguous. Here the CDR3 DNA reads TGCGCCAGTACCCGAGGAGAGACCACTGAAGCTTTCTTT. The encoded protein is CASTRGETTEAFF.